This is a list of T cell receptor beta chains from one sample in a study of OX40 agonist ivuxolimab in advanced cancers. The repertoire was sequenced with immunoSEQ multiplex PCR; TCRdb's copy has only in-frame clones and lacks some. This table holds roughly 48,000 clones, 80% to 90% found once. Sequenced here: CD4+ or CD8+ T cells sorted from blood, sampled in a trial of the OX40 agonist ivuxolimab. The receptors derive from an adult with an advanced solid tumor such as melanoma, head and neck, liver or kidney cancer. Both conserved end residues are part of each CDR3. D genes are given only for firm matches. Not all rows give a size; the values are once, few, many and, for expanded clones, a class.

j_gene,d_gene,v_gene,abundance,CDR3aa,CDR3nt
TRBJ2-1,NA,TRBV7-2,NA,CASKRLDNEQFF,TGTGCCAGCAAACGGTTGGACAATGAGCAGTTCTTC
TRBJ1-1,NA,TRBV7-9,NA,CASSLGEVGTEAFF,TGTGCCAGCAGCTTAGGGGAGGTGGGCACTGAAGCTTTCTTT
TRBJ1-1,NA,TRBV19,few,CASSYRSGRTEAFF,TGTGCCAGTAGTTACCGGTCAGGGCGCACTGAAGCTTTCTTT
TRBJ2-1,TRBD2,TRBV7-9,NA,CASSIAGERFF,TGTGCCAGCAGCATAGCGGGAGAGCGGTTCTTC
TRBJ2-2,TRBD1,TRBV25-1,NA,CASSARQGANTGELFF,TGTGCCAGCAGTGCAAGACAGGGGGCGAACACCGGGGAGCTGTTTTTT
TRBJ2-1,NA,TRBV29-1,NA,CSVPYLNEQFF,TGCAGCGTTCCGTATCTCAATGAGCAGTTCTTC
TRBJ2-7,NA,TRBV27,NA,CASSLASGTYEQYF,TGTGCCAGCAGTTTAGCCTCCGGGACCTACGAGCAGTACTTC
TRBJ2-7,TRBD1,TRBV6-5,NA,CASSRQGDEQYF,TGTGCCAGCAGCCGACAGGGAGACGAGCAGTACTTC
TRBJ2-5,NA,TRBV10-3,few,CAISELVGQETQYF,TGTGCCATCAGTGAACTTGTGGGGCAAGAGACCCAGTACTTC
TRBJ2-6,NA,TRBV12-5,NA,CASGLTGSSGANVLTF,TGTGCTAGTGGTTTGACGGGGAGCTCTGGGGCCAACGTCCTGACTTTC
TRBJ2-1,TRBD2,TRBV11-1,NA,CASSPSGRPYNEQFF,TGTGCCAGCAGCCCAAGCGGGAGGCCTTACAATGAGCAGTTCTTC
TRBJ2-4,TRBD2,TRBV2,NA,CASSETPSGGALAKNIQYF,TGTGCCAGCAGTGAAACCCCTAGCGGGGGGGCTCTAGCCAAAAACATTCAGTACTTC
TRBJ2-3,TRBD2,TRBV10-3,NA,CAISDGGGGTDTQYF,TGTGCCATCAGTGACGGGGGAGGGGGCACAGATACGCAGTATTTT
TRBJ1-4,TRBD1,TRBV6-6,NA,CASSYPGTGTEKLFF,TGTGCCAGCAGTTATCCCGGGACAGGCACGGAAAAACTGTTTTTT
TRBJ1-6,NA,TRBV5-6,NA,CASSSGLENSPLHF,TGTGCCAGCAGCTCGGGACTGGAGAATTCACCCCTCCACTTT
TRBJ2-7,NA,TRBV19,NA,CASSIGGSSYEQYF,TGTGCCAGTAGTATAGGTGGCAGTTCCTACGAGCAGTACTTC
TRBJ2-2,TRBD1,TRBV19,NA,CASWDRRNTGELFF,TGTGCCAGTTGGGACAGGAGGAACACCGGGGAGCTGTTTTTT
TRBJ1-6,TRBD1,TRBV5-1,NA,CASSSLDRGLSPLHF,TGCGCCAGCAGCTCGTTGGACAGGGGGCTTTCACCCCTCCACTTT
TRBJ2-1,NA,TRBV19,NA,CASSSGGTDNEQFF,TGTGCCAGTAGTAGTGGGGGCACCGACAATGAGCAGTTCTTC
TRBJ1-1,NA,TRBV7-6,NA,CASSSSRNTEAFF,TGTGCCAGCAGCTCATCACGGAACACTGAAGCTTTCTTT
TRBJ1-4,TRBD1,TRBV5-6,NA,CASSSGQAGEKLFF,TGTGCCAGCAGCTCAGGACAGGCTGGGGAAAAACTGTTTTTT
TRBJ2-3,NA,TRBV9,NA,CASSPDGPSTDTQYF,TGTGCCAGCAGCCCAGACGGGCCTTCCACAGATACGCAGTATTTT
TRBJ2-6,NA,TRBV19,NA,CASSIGSGANVLTF,TGTGCCAGTAGTATCGGGTCTGGGGCCAACGTCCTGACTTTC
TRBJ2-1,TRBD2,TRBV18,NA,CASSPRGTSESNEQFF,TGTGCCAGCTCACCTCGGGGGACTAGCGAATCCAATGAGCAGTTCTTC
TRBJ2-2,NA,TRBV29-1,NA,CSVVGQGSTGELFF,TGCAGCGTTGTAGGGCAGGGGTCCACCGGGGAGCTGTTTTTT
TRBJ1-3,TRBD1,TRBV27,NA,CASRQTGAGNTIYF,TGTGCCAGCAGACAAACAGGGGCTGGAAACACCATATATTTT
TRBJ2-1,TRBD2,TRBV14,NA,CASAPLAGASYNEQFF,TGTGCCAGCGCCCCACTAGCGGGGGCCTCCTACAATGAGCAGTTCTTC
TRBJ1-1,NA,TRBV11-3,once,CASSLDHINTEAFF,TGTGCCAGCAGCTTAGATCATATCAACACTGAAGCTTTCTTT
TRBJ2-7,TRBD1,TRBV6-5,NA,CASSLGQGYEQYF,TGTGCCAGCAGTCTGGGACAGGGCTACGAGCAGTACTTC
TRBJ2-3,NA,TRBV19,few,CASKGIYQPDTQYF,TGTGCCTCCAAGGGGATCTACCAGCCAGATACGCAGTATTTT
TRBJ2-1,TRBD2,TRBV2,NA,CASSESSGGASEQFF,TGTGCCAGCAGTGAGAGTAGCGGGGGGGCCAGTGAGCAGTTCTTC
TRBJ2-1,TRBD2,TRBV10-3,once,CAISPSAGGPNEQFF,TGTGCCATCAGTCCTTCGGCGGGAGGGCCGAATGAGCAGTTCTTC
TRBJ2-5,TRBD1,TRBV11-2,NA,CASSATGAIQETQYF,TGTGCCAGCAGCGCTACAGGGGCTATACAAGAGACCCAGTACTTC
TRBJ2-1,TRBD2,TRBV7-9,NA,CASSFELAGVGEQFF,TGTGCCAGCAGCTTCGAACTAGCGGGAGTAGGTGAGCAGTTCTTC
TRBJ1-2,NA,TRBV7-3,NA,CASSPTGYGYTF,TGTGCCAGCAGCCCTACAGGGTATGGCTACACCTTC
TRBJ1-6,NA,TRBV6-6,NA,CASSHGDSPLHF,TGTGCCAGCAGCCACGGGGATTCACCCCTCCACTTT
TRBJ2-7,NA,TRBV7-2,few,CASSLDGARVEEQYF,TGTGCCAGCAGCTTAGATGGGGCGCGGGTGGAGGAGCAGTACTTC
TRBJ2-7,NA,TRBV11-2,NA,CASSLYSYEQYF,TGTGCCAGCAGCTTGTACAGCTACGAGCAGTACTTC
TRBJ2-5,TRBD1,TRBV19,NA,CASTMGTGLGQETQYF,TGTGCCAGTACCATGGGGACAGGCCTAGGCCAAGAGACCCAGTACTTC
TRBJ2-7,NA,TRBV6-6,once,CASRRQEGNYEQYF,TGTGCCAGCAGAAGGCAGGAGGGCAACTACGAGCAGTACTTC
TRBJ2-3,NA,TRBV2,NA,CASSDPRGDPDTQYF,TGTGCCAGCAGTGATCCCCGTGGAGATCCAGATACGCAGTATTTT
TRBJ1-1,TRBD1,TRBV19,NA,CASTPIGVTGLMNTEAFF,TGTGCCAGTACTCCCATCGGGGTGACAGGGCTGATGAACACTGAAGCTTTCTTT
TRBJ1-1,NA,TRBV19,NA,CASSIVEGMGTEAFF,TGTGCCAGTAGTATAGTCGAGGGAATGGGCACTGAAGCTTTCTTT
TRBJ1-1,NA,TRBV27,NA,CASPGRRYGTEAFF,TGTGCCAGCCCCGGACGGCGGTATGGGACTGAAGCTTTCTTT
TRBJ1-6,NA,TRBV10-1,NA,CASHRQGHSPLHF,TGCGCCAGCCACCGGCAGGGTCACTCACCCCTCCACTTT
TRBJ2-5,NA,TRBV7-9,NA,CASSFGRGDHF,TGTGCCAGCAGCTTCGGGCGCGGAGATCACTTC
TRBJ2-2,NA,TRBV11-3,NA,CASSLERGSTGELFF,TGTGCCAGCAGCTTAGAAAGGGGAAGCACCGGGGAGCTGTTTTTT
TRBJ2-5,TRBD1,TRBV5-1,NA,CASSSRDRGQETQYF,TGCGCCAGCAGCTCCCGTGACAGGGGCCAAGAGACCCAGTACTTC
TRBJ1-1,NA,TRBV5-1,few,CASSLTGGSTEAFF,TGCGCCAGCAGCTTGACGGGGGGAAGCACTGAAGCTTTCTTT
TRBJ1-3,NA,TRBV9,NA,CASSSRSTQGPSSGNTIYF,TGTGCCAGCAGCTCGCGCAGCACCCAGGGACCCTCCTCTGGAAACACCATATATTTT
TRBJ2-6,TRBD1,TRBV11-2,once,CASSRDRAGANVLTF,TGTGCCAGCAGCCGGGACAGGGCTGGGGCCAACGTCCTGACTTTC
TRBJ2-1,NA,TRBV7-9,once,CASSSTGYEQFF,TGTGCCAGCAGCTCAACAGGGTATGAGCAGTTCTTC
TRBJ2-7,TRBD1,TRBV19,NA,CASSITGARSYEQYF,TGTGCCAGTAGTATCACAGGGGCCCGTTCCTACGAGCAGTACTTC
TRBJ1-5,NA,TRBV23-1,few,CASSHISGHNQPQHF,TGCGCCAGCAGTCATATCTCAGGACATAATCAGCCCCAGCATTTT
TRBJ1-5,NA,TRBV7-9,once,CASSPGHNGPQHF,TGTGCCAGCAGCCCGGGACACAACGGGCCCCAGCATTTT
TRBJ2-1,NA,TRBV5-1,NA,CASSLGLNEQFF,TGCGCCAGCAGCTTGGGTCTCAATGAGCAGTTCTTC